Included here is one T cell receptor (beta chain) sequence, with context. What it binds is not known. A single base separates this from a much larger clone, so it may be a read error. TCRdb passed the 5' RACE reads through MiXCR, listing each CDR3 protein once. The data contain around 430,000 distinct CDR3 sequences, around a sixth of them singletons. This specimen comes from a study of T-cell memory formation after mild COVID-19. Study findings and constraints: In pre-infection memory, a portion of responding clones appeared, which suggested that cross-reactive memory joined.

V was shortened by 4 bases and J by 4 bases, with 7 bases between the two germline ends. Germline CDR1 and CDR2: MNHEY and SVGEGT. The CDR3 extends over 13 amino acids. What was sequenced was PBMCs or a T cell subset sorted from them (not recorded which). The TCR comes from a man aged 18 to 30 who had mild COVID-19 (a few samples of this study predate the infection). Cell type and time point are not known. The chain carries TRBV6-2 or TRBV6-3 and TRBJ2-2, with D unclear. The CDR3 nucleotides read TGTGCCAGCAGTTCGGAGAGCACCGGGGAGCTGTTTTTT. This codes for CASSSESTGELFF.